Sequencing of this TCR beta chain was carried out in a study of cytomegalovirus exposure and HLA in healthy donors. Study findings and constraints: CMV serostatus was the only immune exposure information that was available. In a later analysis, TCR beta V- and J-gene trimming was associated with a missense DCLRE1C variant.

Everyone who donated was a healthy bone marrow donor. Worth noting for this clone: What it recognizes is unknown.

V was clipped by 5 bases and J by 6 bases; unmatched bases: 12. The CDR3 consists of 16 residues. Per the germline V gene, CDR1 is LNHDA and CDR2 is SQIVND (reference sequence). A multiplex PCR was run with 60 Vbeta primers and 13 Jbeta primers. Measured with immunoSEQ multiplex PCR; TCRdb has only the in-frame clones, and not every one. The sample carries about 190,000 clones, almost 80% recorded once. The TCR originated in a woman aged 18-29 years in good health and CMV-seronegative. This rearrangement joins TRBV19 to TRBJ2-1; TRBD2 aligns across 8 bases. The sample consisted of PBMCs. DNA for the CDR3: TGTGCCAGTAGTCAGATAGCGGGACATTATGGCAATGAGCAGTTCTTC. Translation gives CASSQIAGHYGNEQFF.